The clone carrying this T cell receptor (beta chain) came up many times. The time point is: sample taken at primary tumor resection. Sequencing was performed on whole RNA extracted from tumor and nontumor lung tissue, or from frozen PBMC, and the material was left unsorted. Using its own MiXCR run on the 5' RACE reads, TCRdb lists one record per CDR3 protein. The table has about 10,000 distinct CDR3 sequences, 4.5% to 6.5% seen once. The sample comes from a study of spatial heterogeneity in lung cancer. This CDR3 has 13 amino acids. J lost 3 bases, V lost 6 bases, and 4 bases had no gene match. Germline CDR1 is MNHEY and CDR2 is SVGEGT.

The input for sequencing was PBMCs, taken at surgery. The TCR comes from a male donor with early-stage non-small cell lung cancer. V is TRBV6-2 or TRBV6-3 and J is TRBJ1-2; 7 bases match TRBD1. This CDR3 reads CASRIDRDYGYTF. Here the CDR3 DNA reads TGTGCCAGCAGGATCGACAGGGACTATGGCTACACCTTC.